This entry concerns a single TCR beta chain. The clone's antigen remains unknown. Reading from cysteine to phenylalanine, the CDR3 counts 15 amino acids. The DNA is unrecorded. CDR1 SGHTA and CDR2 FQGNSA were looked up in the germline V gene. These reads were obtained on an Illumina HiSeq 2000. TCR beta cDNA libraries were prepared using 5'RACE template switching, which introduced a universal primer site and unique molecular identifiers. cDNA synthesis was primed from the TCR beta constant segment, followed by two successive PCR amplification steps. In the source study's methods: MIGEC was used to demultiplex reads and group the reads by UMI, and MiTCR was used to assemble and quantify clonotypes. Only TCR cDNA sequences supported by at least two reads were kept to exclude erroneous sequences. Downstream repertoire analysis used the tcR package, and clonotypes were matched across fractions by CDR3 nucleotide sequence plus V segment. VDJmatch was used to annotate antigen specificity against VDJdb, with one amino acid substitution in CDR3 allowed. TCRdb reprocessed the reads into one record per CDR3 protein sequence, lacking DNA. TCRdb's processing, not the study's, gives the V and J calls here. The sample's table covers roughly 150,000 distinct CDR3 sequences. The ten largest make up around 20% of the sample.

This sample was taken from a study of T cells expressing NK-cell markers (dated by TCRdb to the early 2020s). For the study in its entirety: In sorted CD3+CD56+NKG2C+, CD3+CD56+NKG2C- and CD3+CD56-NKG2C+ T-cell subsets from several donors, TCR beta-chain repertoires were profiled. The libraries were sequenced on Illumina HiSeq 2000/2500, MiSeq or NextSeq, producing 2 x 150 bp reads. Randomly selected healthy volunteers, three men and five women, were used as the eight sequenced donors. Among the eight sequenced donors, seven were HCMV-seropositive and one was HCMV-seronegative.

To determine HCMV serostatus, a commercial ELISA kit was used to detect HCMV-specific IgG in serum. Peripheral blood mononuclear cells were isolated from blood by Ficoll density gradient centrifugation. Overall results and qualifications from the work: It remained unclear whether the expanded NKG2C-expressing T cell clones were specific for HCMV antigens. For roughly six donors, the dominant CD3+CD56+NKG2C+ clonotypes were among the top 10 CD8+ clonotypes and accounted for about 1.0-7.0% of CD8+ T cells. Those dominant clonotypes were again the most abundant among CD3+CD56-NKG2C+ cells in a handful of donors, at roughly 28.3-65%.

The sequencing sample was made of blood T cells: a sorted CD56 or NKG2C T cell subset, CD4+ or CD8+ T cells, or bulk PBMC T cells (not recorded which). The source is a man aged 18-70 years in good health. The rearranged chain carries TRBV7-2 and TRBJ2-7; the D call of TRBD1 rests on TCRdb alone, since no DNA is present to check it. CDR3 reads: CASSLEVTGGYEQYF.